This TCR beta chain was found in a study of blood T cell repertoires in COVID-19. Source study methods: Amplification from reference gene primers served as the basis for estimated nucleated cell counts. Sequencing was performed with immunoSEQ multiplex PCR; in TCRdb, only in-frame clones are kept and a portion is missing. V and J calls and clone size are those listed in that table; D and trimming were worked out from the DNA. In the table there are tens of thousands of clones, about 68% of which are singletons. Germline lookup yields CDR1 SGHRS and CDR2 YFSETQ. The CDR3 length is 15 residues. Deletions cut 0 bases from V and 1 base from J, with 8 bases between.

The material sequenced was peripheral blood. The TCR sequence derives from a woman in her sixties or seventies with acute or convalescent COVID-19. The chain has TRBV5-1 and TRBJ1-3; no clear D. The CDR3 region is CASSLAPFSGNTIYF. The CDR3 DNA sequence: TGCGCCAGCAGCTTGGCCCCGTTTTCTGGAAACACCATATATTTT.